This T cell receptor (beta chain) is drawn from a study of cytomegalovirus exposure and HLA in healthy donors. The CDR3 loop spans 14 amino acids. With 4 bases removed from V and 3 bases from J, the gap between germline ends came to 13 bases. In germline, CDR1 is SGHRS, CDR2 YFSETQ. Amplification used 60 Vbeta primers and 13 Jbeta primers. The assay was immunoSEQ multiplex PCR, and TCRdb's table has in-frame clones only and misses some. The sample carries 75,000 to 100,000 clones, around four fifths recorded once. V and J are TRBV5-1 and TRBJ2-5; D is possibly TRBD2 (6 bases). The sequenced material came from PBMCs. The TCR was taken from a man younger than 45 in good health and CMV-seronegative. The CDR3 is CASSPQPGEETQYF. For the CDR3, the DNA is TGCGCCAGCAGCCCGCAGCCGGGGGAAGAGACCCAGTACTTC. The whole variable domain, filled in from reference TRBV5-1 and TRBJ2-5, reads KAGVTQTPRYLIKTRGQQVTLSCSPISGHRSVSWYQQTPGQGLQFLFEYFSETQRNKGNFPGRFSGRQFSNSRSEMNVSTLELGDSALYLCASSPQPGEETQYFGPGTRLLVL.